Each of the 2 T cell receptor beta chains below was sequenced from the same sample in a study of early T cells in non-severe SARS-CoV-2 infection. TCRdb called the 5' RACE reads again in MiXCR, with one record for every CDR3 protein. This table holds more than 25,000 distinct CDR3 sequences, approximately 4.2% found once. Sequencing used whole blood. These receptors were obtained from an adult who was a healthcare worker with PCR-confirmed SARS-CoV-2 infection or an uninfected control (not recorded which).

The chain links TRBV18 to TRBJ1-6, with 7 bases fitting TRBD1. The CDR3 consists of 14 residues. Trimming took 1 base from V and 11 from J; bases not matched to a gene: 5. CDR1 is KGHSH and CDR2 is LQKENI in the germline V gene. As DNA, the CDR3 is TGTGCCAGCTCACCACAGGGACAGAACCCACCCCTCCACTTT. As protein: CASSPQGQNPPLHF.

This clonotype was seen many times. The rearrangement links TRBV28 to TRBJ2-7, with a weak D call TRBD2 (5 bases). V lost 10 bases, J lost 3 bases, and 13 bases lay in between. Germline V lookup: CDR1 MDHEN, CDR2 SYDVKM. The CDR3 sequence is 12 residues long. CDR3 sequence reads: CATRFRGYEQYF. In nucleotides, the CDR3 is TGTGCCACCCGCTTCCGGGGCTACGAGCAGTACTTC.